A selection of T cell receptor beta chains follows, all from one sample in a study of blood T cells in healthy people across ages. A single record per CDR3 protein comes from TCRdb applying MiXCR to the 5' RACE reads. The table lists over a million distinct CDR3 sequences, approximately 26% of them singletons. The data were also submitted as part of a second study, on T cells of mothers and their children.

The specimen was blood. These receptors all stem from a girl aged 2-9 years in good health. The conserved cysteine and the conserved F or W are not part of the CDR3 here. D genes are given only for firm matches.

>TRBJ2-6|-|TRBV6-5
ASSYDRDSGANVLT
>-|-|TRBV10-3
ATHADHEQF
>TRBJ2-7|TRBD2|TRBV29-1
AGGGLATYEQY
>TRBJ2-7|TRBD2|TRBV12-3/TRBV12-4
ASKPAGEYEQY
>TRBJ2-5|-|TRBV21-1
AGAPRGRETQY
>-|-|TRBV2
ASSPRPADYSYEQY
>TRBJ1-1|TRBD1|TRBV20-1
SVGDRIEAF
>TRBJ2-1|TRBD2|TRBV11-2
ASSSGGPSYNEQF
>TRBJ2-1|TRBD2|TRBV7-9
ASSPQTGLAGDNGQF
>TRBJ2-5|-|TRBV7-9
ASSHIDKFQETQY
>TRBJ1-1|-|TRBV20-1
SCRDWLNTEAF
>TRBJ2-1|-|TRBV7-9
ASSLLGGWEQF
>TRBJ2-1|-|TRBV3-1
ASSPVGGGRDEQF
>TRBJ2-7|-|TRBV6-2/TRBV6-3
ASSYSRGRTPTYEQY
>TRBJ2-7|-|TRBV2
ASSEDANEQY
>TRBJ1-1|-|TRBV28
ASRKHQGNTEAF
>TRBJ2-3|TRBD2|TRBV20-1
SAPLAGGTDTQY
>TRBJ1-5|-|TRBV4-3
ASSYKLQDGNQPQH
>TRBJ2-7|TRBD1|TRBV29-1
SAAPWDRFTEQY
>TRBJ2-7|-|TRBV3-1
ASSEYLDNEQY
>TRBJ2-1|TRBD2|TRBV20-1
SARSDSSGSYNEQF
>TRBJ2-4|-|TRBV12-3/TRBV12-4
ASSLRGVGAKNIQY
>TRBJ2-5|-|TRBV20-1
SARARTDDQETQY
>TRBJ2-6|TRBD1|TRBV7-8
ASSATGTGDGGADVLT
>TRBJ2-5|-|TRBV28
ASSSGRALETQY
>-|-|TRBV6-2/TRBV6-3
ASRPSGKSSYEQY
>TRBJ1-1|TRBD1|TRBV2
ASSGQGMGTEAF
>TRBJ1-4|-|TRBV7-9
ASSRVGKEEKLF
>TRBJ2-2|-|TRBV24-1
ATSDWDGGAGELF
>TRBJ1-6|-|TRBV7-6
ASSLFRSASYNSPLH
>TRBJ1-1|TRBD1|TRBV25-1
ASSELEVGTVRRTEAF
>TRBJ1-2|-|TRBV4-3
ASSSDGTFSDGYT
>TRBJ2-5|-|TRBV12-3/TRBV12-4
ASSDYIGRSGTQY
>TRBJ2-3|TRBD1|TRBV7-2
ASSFFLEGAEDSQY
>TRBJ1-2|-|TRBV18
ASPPPEQSYYYGYT
>TRBJ2-5|TRBD2|TRBV6-5
ASSPPVAGQETQY
>TRBJ2-3|TRBD2|TRBV14
ASSQLSSGGTDTQY
>TRBJ2-7|-|TRBV29-1
SVGGGEQY
>TRBJ2-7|-|TRBV28
ASSWDRPTYEQY
>TRBJ2-5|TRBD2|TRBV20-1
SARPFGGLEETQY
>TRBJ2-3|-|TRBV20-1
SASLAGTRRDTQY
>TRBJ2-7|TRBD1|TRBV5-1
ASSFGQGEESWEQY
>TRBJ1-5|TRBD1|TRBV27
ASSFGTGSNQPQH
>TRBJ1-2|-|TRBV7-2
ASSLRGGSYT
>-|-|TRBV28
ASSVDEQF
>-|-|TRBV10-3
AISDSPMRDSYEQY
>TRBJ2-7|TRBD2|TRBV18
ASPPRDYSYEQY
>-|-|TRBV20-1
SATSGTANEQF
>TRBJ2-7|TRBD1|TRBV13
ATGQEFSYEQY
>TRBJ2-1|TRBD2|TRBV7-2
ASSHTLAGSYNEQF
>-|-|TRBV7-9
ASGLARDYNEQF
>TRBJ2-7|-|TRBV27
ASSGERASYEQY
>TRBJ2-5|-|TRBV7-9
ASSPQGRGETQY
>TRBJ2-5|TRBD1|TRBV12-5
ASGHGQAEETQY
>TRBJ2-4|-|TRBV6-2/TRBV6-3
ASSYEAGPGWDIQY
>TRBJ2-2|TRBD2|TRBV7-6
ASRWGLAGDTGELF
>TRBJ1-6|-|TRBV9
ASSVWASGNSPLH
>TRBJ1-5|-|TRBV19
ASSGGAGVQPQH
>-|-|TRBV11-2
ASSLDLTVFEQY
>TRBJ1-2|-|TRBV15
ATSRTPFPNYGYT